Below, 8 T cell receptor beta chains from the same sample are listed, as sequenced in a study of CD8 T cells in ankylosing spondylitis. TCRdb reanalysed the 5' RACE reads using MiXCR and keeps one entry per CDR3 protein. The sample has over 130,000 distinct CDR3 sequences, roughly 44% seen once. The sample was synovial fluid, either unsorted or a sorted T cell fraction (not recorded which). The receptors stem from a male donor with ankylosing spondylitis.

This clonotype was detected only once. This CDR3 is missing its conserved last phenylalanine or tryptophan, likely due to a read error. The CDR3 coding sequence is TGTGCCAGCATCCCGGGACAGGGTTCCCCTCAGCCTAAGTACAATGAGCAGTTCTAC. It codes for CASIPGQGSPQPKYNEQFY. J is TRBJ2-1 and V is TRBV6-1, with TRBD1 matching 9 bases. Germline trimming cut 7 bases from V and 4 bases from J; bases unmatched to any gene: 20. Germline V lookup: CDR1 MNHNS, CDR2 SASEGT. The CDR3 loop spans 19 amino acids.

The chain recombines TRBV12-3 or TRBV12-4 with TRBJ1-2; D may be TRBD1 (5 bases). The length of the CDR3 is 16 residues. The V end was cut by 0 bases, the J end by 3 bases, with 14 bases between. The CDR3 nucleotides read TGTGCCAGCAGTTTAGCGCAGGGCAGAGGATACTATGGCTACACCTTC. This encodes CASSLAQGRGYYGYTF.

This clonotype was seen more than once but under ten times. The V call is TRBV12-3 or TRBV12-4, the J call TRBJ2-5; tentative D call: TRBD2 (5 bases). V was shortened by 3 bases and J by 5 bases, with 16 bases between the two germline ends. The CDR3 is made up of 15 amino acids. CDR3 loop: CASSLSGGLGETQYF. CDR3 nucleotides: TGTGCCAGCAGTTTGAGTGGCGGGTTAGGGGAGACCCAGTACTTC.

Details on this clonotype: The conserved final phenylalanine or tryptophan is absent from the CDR3, which likely points to a read error. The chain has TRBV6-1 and TRBJ1-1, with D maybe TRBD1 (6 bases). Germline loops: CDR1 MNHNS, CDR2 SASEGT. CDR3 size: 13 residues. Trimming stripped 10 bases from V and 2 bases from J, with 14 bases between. The CDR3 is CATRTAENTEAFL. In DNA form, the CDR3 reads TGTGCCACCCGGACAGCAGAAAACACTGAAGCTTTCCTT.

This clonotype was observed at least ten times. The rearrangement uses TRBV12-3 or TRBV12-4 and TRBJ2-7, with D perhaps TRBD2 (6 bases). V was clipped by 7 bases and J by 6 bases, with 13 bases between them. The CDR3 totals 12 residues. CDR3 sequence reads: CASTLGGLEQYF. The CDR3, as DNA: TGTGCCAGCACCTTAGGAGGGCTCGAGCAGTACTTC.

This chain joins TRBV27 and TRBJ2-5; 7 positions match TRBD1. This CDR3 has 14 amino acids. Losses at the gene ends were 8 bases for V and 4 bases for J; bases not matched to a gene: 10. Germline loops: CDR1 MNHEY, CDR2 SMNVEV (reference sequence). CDR3 amino acids: CASGLDRVGETQYF. The CDR3 region has the DNA TGTGCCAGCGGCCTAGACAGGGTCGGAGAGACCCAGTACTTC.

The J gene is TRBJ1-2, the V gene TRBV12-3 or TRBV12-4; 12 positions agree with TRBD1. V lost 2 bases to trimming and J lost 1 base; unmatched junction nucleotides: 5. The CDR3 extends over 17 amino acids. The CDR3 protein is CASSLRDRGRGNYGYTF. The CDR3 DNA reads TGTGCCAGCAGTTTAAGGGACAGGGGGCGAGGTAACTATGGCTACACCTTC.

V usage is TRBV5-1 and J usage is TRBJ2-2, with TRBD1 identical over 7 bases. The germline V gene has CDR1 SGHRS and CDR2 YFSETQ. CDR3 size: 15 residues. Losses at the gene ends were 1 base for V and 4 bases for J; bases not matched to a gene: 4. CDR3 region: CASSLTGESTGELFF. The CDR3 DNA is TGCGCCAGCAGCTTGACAGGGGAGAGCACCGGGGAGCTGTTTTTT.